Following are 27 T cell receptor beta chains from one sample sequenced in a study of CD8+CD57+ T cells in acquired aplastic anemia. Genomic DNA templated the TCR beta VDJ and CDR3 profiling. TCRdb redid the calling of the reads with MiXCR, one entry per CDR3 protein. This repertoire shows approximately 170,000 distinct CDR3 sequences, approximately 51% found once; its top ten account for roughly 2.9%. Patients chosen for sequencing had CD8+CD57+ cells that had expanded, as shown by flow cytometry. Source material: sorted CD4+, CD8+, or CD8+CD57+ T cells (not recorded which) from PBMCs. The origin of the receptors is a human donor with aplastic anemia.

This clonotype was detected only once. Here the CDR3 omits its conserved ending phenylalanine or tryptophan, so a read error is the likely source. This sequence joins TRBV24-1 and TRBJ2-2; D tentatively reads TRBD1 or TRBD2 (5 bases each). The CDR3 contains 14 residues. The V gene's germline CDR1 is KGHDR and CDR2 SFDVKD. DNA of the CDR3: TGTGCCACCAGTTCCGGGGCGAACACTGGGGAGCTGTTTTCT. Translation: CATSSGANTGELFS.

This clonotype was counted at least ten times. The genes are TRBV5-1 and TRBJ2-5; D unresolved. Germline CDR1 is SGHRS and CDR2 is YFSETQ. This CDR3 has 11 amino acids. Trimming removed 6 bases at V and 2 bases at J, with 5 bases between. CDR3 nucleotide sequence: TGCGCCAGCAAAGGGCAAGAGACCCAGTACTTC. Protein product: CASKGQETQYF. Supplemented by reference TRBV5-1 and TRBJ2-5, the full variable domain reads KAGVTQTPRYLIKTRGQQVTLSCSPISGHRSVSWYQQTPGQGLQFLFEYFSETQRNKGNFPGRFSGRQFSNSRSEMNVSTLELGDSALYLCASKGQETQYFGPGTRLLVL.

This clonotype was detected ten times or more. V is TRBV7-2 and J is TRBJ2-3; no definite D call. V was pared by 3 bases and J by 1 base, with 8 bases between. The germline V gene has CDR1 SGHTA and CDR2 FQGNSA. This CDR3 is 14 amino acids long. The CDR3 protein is CASSFSRGTDTQYF. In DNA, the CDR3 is TGTGCCAGCAGCTTTTCCCGGGGCACAGATACGCAGTATTTT.

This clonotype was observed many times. The CDR3 region is CASSLADRGIGYNEQFF. CDR3 in DNA: TGTGCCAGCAGCTTGGCGGATCGGGGAATCGGTTACAATGAGCAGTTCTTC. The V gene is TRBV5-4, the J gene TRBJ2-1; D is perhaps TRBD2 (5 bases). CDR1 and CDR2 from the germline V gene are SGHNT and YYREEE (reference sequence). Between the trimmed V and J ends, which lost 0 bases and 4 bases, there was a span of 17 bases. The CDR3 loop spans 17 amino acids.

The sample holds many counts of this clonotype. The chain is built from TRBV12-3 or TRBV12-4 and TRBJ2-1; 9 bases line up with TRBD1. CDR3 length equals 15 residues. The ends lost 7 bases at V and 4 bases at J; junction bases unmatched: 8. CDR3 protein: CASTPTGGTYNEQFF. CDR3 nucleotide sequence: TGTGCCAGCACCCCGACAGGGGGGACGTACAATGAGCAGTTCTTC.

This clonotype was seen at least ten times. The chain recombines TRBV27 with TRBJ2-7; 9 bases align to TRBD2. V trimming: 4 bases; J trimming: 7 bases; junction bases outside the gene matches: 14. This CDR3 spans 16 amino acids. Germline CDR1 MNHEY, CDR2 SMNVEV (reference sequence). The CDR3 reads CASSSPRLAGGREQYF. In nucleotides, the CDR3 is TGTGCCAGCAGTTCCCCCCGTCTTGCGGGGGGGCGAGAGCAGTACTTC.

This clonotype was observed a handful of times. CDR3 coding DNA: TGTGCCATCAGCCGACAGGTTGACGAAGATACGCAGTATTTT. It yields the protein CAISRQVDEDTQYF. This chain joins TRBV10-3 and TRBJ2-3, with D possibly TRBD1 on 6 matching bases. V gave up 6 bases and J gave up 5 bases, with 15 bases separating them. CDR3 length: 14 residues. Germline assignment: CDR1 ENHRY and CDR2 SYGVKD.

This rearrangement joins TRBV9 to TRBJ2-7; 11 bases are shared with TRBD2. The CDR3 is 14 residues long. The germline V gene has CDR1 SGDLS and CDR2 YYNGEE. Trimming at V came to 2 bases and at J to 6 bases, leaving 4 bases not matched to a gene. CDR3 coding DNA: TGTGCCAGCAGCGTGACTAGCGGGGATAGCGAGCAGTACTTC. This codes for CASSVTSGDSEQYF.

The CDR3 nucleotides are TGTGCCAGCAGCCTAACAGGGGCCCCATCACCCCTCCACTTT. Encoded protein: CASSLTGAPSPLHF. This rearrangement joins TRBV7-9 to TRBJ1-6; 7 bases fit TRBD1. V was clipped by 5 bases and J by 10 bases; unmatched bases: 8. This CDR3 is 14 amino acids long. Germline CDR1 and CDR2: SEHNR and FQNEAQ (reference sequence).

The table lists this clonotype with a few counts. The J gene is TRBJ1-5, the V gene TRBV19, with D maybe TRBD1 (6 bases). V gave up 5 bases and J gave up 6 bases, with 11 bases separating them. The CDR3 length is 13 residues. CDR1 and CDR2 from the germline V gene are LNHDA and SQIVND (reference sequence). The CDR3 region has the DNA TGTGCCAGTAGTGTAGGACAGACTCAGCCCCAGCATTTT. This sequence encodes CASSVGQTQPQHF.

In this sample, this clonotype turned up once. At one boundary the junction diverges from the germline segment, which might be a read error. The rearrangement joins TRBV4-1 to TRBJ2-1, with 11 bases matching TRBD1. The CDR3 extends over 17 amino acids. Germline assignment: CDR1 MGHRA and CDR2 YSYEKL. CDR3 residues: CASSQLLGTGGYNERFF. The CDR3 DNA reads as TGCGCCAGCAGCCAGCTCCTCGGGACAGGGGGTTACAATGAGCGGTTCTTC.

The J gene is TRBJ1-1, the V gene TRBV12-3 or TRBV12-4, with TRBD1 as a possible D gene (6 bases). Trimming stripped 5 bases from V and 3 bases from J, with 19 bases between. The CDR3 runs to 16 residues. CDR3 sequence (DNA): TGTGCCAGCAGTCAATCCAGGGGATTCGGTGACACTGAAGCTTTCTTT. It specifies CASSQSRGFGDTEAFF.

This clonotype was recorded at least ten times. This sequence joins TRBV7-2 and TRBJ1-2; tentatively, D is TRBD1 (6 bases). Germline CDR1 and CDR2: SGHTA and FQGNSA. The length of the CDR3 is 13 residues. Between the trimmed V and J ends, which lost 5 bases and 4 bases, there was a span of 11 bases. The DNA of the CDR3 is TGTGCCAGCAGCCAACAGGGTCTCTATGGCTACACCTTC. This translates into CASSQQGLYGYTF.

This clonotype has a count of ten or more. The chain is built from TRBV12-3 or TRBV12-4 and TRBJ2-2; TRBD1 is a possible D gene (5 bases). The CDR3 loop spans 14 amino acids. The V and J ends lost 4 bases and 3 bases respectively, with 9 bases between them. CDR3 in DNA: TGTGCCAGCAGTTGGGGCAGGGACACCGGGGAGCTGTTTTTT. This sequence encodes CASSWGRDTGELFF.

In DNA form, the CDR3 reads TGTGCCAGTAGCTCTAATCCGGGAAGCACAGATACGCAGTATTTT. It is translated as CASSSNPGSTDTQYF. The chain combines TRBV19 with TRBJ2-3; maybe TRBD2 (5 bases). Trimming removed 6 bases from V and 0 bases from J, with 13 bases in between. The CDR3 spans 15 residues. Germline CDR1 and CDR2: LNHDA and SQIVND (reference sequence).

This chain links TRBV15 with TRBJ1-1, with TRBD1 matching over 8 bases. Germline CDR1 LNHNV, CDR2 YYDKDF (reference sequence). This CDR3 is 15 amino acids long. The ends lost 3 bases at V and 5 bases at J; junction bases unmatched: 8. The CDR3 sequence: CATSSGTGVGTEAFF. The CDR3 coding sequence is TGTGCCACCAGCAGTGGGACAGGAGTAGGGACTGAAGCTTTCTTT.

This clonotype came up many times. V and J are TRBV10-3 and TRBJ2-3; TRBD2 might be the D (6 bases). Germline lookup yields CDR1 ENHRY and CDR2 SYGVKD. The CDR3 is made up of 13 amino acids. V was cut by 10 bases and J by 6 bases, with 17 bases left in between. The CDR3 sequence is CATTGEVSDTQYF. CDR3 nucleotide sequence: TGTGCCACAACCGGGGAGGTCTCCGATACGCAGTATTTT.

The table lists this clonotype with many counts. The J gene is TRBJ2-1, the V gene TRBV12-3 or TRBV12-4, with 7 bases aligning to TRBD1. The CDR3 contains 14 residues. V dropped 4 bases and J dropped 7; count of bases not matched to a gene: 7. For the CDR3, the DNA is TGTGCCAGCAGTTCTCACCCAGGGGGAAATGAGCAGTTCTTC. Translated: CASSSHPGGNEQFF.

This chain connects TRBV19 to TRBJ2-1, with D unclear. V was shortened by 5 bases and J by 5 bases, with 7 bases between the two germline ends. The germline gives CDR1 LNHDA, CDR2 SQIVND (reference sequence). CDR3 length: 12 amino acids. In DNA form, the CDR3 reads TGTGCCAGTAGTGGCCTACACAATGAGCAGTTCTTC. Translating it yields CASSGLHNEQFF.

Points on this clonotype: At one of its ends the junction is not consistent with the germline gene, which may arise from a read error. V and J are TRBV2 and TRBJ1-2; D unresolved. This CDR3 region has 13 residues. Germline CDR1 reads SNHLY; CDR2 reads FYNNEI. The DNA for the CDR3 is TGTGCCAGCAGCTTACAAGCGGGATATGGCTACACCTTT. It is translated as CASSLQAGYGYTF. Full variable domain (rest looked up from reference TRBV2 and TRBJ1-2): EPEVTQTPSHQVTQMGQEVILRCVPISNHLYFYWYRQILGQKVEFLVSFYNNEISEKSEIFDDQFSVERPDGSNFTLKIRSTKLEDSAMYFCASSLQAGYGYTFGSGTRLTVV.

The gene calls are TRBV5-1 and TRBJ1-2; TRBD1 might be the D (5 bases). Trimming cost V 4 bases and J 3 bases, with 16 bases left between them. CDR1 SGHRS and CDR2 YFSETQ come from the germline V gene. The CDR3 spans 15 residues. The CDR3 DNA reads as TGCGCCAGCAGCCAGGAAGAGGGGCGGTACTATGGCTACACCTTC. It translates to CASSQEEGRYYGYTF. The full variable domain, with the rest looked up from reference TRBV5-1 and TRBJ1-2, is KAGVTQTPRYLIKTRGQQVTLSCSPISGHRSVSWYQQTPGQGLQFLFEYFSETQRNKGNFPGRFSGRQFSNSRSEMNVSTLELGDSALYLCASSQEEGRYYGYTFGSGTRLTVV.

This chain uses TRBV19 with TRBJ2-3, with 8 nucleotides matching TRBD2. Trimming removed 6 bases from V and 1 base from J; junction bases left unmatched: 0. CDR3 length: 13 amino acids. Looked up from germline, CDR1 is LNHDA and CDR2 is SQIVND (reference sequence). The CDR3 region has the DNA TGTGCCAGTAGACTAGCGGGCACAGATACGCAGTATTTT. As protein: CASRLAGTDTQYF. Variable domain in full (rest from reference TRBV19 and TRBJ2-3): DGGITQSPKYLFRKEGQNVTLSCEQNLNHDAMYWYRQDPGQGLRLIYYSQIVNDFQKGDIAEGYSVSREKKESFPLTVTSAQKNPTAFYLCASRLAGTDTQYFGPGTRLTVL.

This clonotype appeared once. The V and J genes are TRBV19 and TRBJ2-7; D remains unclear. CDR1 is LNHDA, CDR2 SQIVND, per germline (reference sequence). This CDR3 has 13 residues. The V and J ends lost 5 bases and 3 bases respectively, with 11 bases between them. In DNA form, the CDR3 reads TGTGCCAGTAGTCAACAGCGAGTCTACGAGCAGTACTTC. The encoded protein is CASSQQRVYEQYF.

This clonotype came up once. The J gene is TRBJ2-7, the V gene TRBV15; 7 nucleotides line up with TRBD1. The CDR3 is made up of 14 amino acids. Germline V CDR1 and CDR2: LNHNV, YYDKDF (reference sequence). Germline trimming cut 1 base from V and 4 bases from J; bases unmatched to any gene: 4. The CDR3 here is CATSRGTGSYEQYF. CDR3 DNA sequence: TGTGCCACCAGCAGAGGGACAGGTTCGTACGAGCAGTACTTC.

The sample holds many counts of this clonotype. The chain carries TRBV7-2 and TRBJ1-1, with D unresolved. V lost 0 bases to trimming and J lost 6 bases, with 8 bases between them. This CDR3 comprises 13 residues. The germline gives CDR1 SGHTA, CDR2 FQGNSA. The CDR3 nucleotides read TGTGCCAGCAGCTTAGCTGCCGGTTCTGAAGCTTTCTTT. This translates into CASSLAAGSEAFF.

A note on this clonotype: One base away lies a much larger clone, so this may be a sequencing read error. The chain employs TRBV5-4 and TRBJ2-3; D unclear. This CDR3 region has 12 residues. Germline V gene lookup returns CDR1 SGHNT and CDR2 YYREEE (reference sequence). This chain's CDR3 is CACSLFADTQYF. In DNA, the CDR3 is TGTGCCTGCAGCTTGTTTGCAGATACGCAGTATTTT.

The CDR3: CASSEGATEAFF. The DNA for the CDR3 is TGTGCCAGCAGCGAGGGGGCCACTGAAGCTTTCTTT. The chain joins TRBV9 to TRBJ1-1, with TRBD1 matching over 7 bases. CDR1 is SGDLS and CDR2 is YYNGEE in the germline V gene. Trimming removed 3 bases from V and 4 bases from J; junction bases left unmatched: 0. The CDR3 runs 12 residues. Full variable domain (remainder filled in from reference TRBV9 and TRBJ1-1): DSGVTQTPKHLITATGQRVTLRCSPRSGDLSVYWYQQSLDQGLQFLIQYYNGEERAKGNILERFSAQQFPDLHSELNLSSLELGDSALYFCASSEGATEAFFGQGTRLTVV.